This is a list of T cell receptor beta chains from one sample in a study of T cell changes during pregnancy in multiple sclerosis. Profiling relied on immunoSEQ multiplex PCR, and the TCRdb table lists in-frame clones only, not all of them. The table shows more than 35,000 clones, with approximately 90% occurring only once. This specimen was CD4+ T cells from peripheral blood mononuclear cells, taken in the third trimester of pregnancy. The source is a female donor in good health, enrolled as a control in a pregnancy study. The CDR3 runs from the conserved cysteine through the conserved F or W. D genes are given only for firm matches. The listing skips clone size in some rows; elsewhere it reads once, few, many or a size class.

>-|TRBV6-5|TRBJ2-5|-
CASSHAGETQYF
TGTGCCAGCAGCCACGCGGGGGAGACCCAGTACTTC
>-|TRBV6-5|TRBJ2-7|-
CASRAGKFYEQYF
TGTGCCAGTAGAGCAGGGAAGTTCTACGAGCAGTACTTC
>-|TRBV19|TRBJ2-5|-
CASSIGSTIFMETQYF
TGTGCCAGTAGTATAGGATCGACAATCTTTATGGAGACCCAGTACTTC
>-|TRBV6-1|TRBJ2-1|-
CASSFDRSSYNEQFF
TGTGCCAGCAGTTTTGACAGGAGCTCCTACAATGAGCAGTTCTTC
>-|TRBV30|TRBJ1-2|-
CACLSQLIYGYTF
TGTGCCTGTCTTAGCCAGTTAATCTATGGCTACACCTTC
>TRBD2|TRBV7-2|TRBJ2-7|-
CASSPSRASGSYEQYF
TGTGCCAGCAGCCCCTCCCGGGCTAGCGGTTCCTACGAGCAGTACTTC
>TRBD2|TRBV5-1|TRBJ2-3|-
CASSLAPLRGTSGTDTQYF
TGCGCCAGCAGCTTGGCCCCCCTAAGGGGGACTAGCGGGACAGATACGCAGTATTTT
>-|TRBV6-6|TRBJ1-1|-
CASNDAVRHTEAFF
TGTGCCAGCAATGACGCGGTCAGACACACTGAAGCTTTCTTT
>TRBD2|TRBV14|TRBJ2-1|-
CASSHPAGGPYNEQFF
TGTGCCAGCAGCCACCCAGCGGGGGGACCTTACAATGAGCAGTTCTTC
>-|TRBV9|TRBJ2-1|once
CASSVAPSYNEQFF
TGTGCCAGCAGCGTGGCACCGTCCTACAATGAGCAGTTCTTC
>TRBD1|TRBV4-1|TRBJ2-7|-
CASSQRQGFGSYEQYF
TGCGCCAGCAGCCAGCGACAGGGCTTCGGGTCCTACGAGCAGTACTTC
>TRBD1|TRBV6-1|TRBJ1-6|few
CASRPGQPNSPLHF
TGTGCCAGCCGTCCGGGACAGCCTAATTCACCCCTCCACTTT
>TRBD1|TRBV18|TRBJ1-5|-
CASSTGASNQPQHF
TGTGCCAGCTCGACAGGGGCCTCCAATCAGCCCCAGCATTTT
>-|TRBV6-6|TRBJ1-1|-
CASIPFGGGYTEAFF
TGTGCCAGCATTCCGTTCGGGGGTGGGTACACTGAAGCTTTCTTT
>TRBD2|TRBV9|TRBJ2-7|-
CASSARLAGVDEQYF
TGTGCCAGCAGCGCCCGACTAGCGGGAGTGGACGAGCAGTACTTC
>TRBD1|TRBV11-2|TRBJ1-1|-
CASSPTTGQNTEAFF
TGTGCCAGCAGCCCGACGACAGGGCAGAACACTGAAGCTTTCTTT
>-|TRBV5-4|TRBJ1-1|-
CASSLQTGGNTEAFF
TGTGCCAGCAGCTTGCAGACAGGTGGGAACACTGAAGCTTTCTTT
>TRBD1|TRBV6-6|TRBJ2-1|-
CASTMGQASYNEQFF
TGTGCCAGCACCATGGGACAGGCATCCTACAATGAGCAGTTCTTC
>-|TRBV5-1|TRBJ1-2|-
CASSPTIGGGSAGYTF
TGCGCCAGCAGCCCCACGATTGGGGGCGGGAGCGCTGGCTACACCTTC
>-|TRBV27|TRBJ2-6|-
CASSLRDGANVLTF
TGTGCCAGCAGTTTAAGAGATGGGGCCAACGTCCTGACTTTC
>-|TRBV6-1|TRBJ2-7|once
CASSQGHLGAYEQYF
TGTGCCAGCAGCCAGGGACACCTGGGGGCCTACGAGCAGTACTTC
>TRBD2|TRBV5-6|TRBJ2-7|-
CASSFERGDLYEQYF
TGTGCCAGCAGCTTTGAGCGGGGGGACCTCTACGAGCAGTACTTC
>-|TRBV7-2|TRBJ1-6|-
CASSSTTKSPLHF
TGTGCCAGCAGCTCTACTACTAAGTCACCCCTCCACTTT
>-|TRBV10-3|TRBJ1-5|-
CAISESGGAFNQPQHF
TGTGCCATCAGTGAGTCAGGAGGAGCCTTCAATCAGCCCCAGCATTTT
>TRBD1|TRBV7-9|TRBJ1-2|-
CASSRDSNYGYTF
TGTGCCAGCAGCCGGGACAGCAACTATGGCTACACCTTC
>-|TRBV20-1|TRBJ2-3|once
CSVAADTQYF
TGCAGTGTGGCTGCAGATACGCAGTATTTT
>-|TRBV2|TRBJ2-3|-
CASSDGGERVSDTQYF
TGTGCCAGCAGTGATGGAGGCGAGAGAGTCTCCGATACGCAGTATTTT
>-|TRBV30|TRBJ2-5|once
CAWSGRGMETQYF
TGTGCCTGGAGTGGCAGGGGTATGGAGACCCAGTACTTC